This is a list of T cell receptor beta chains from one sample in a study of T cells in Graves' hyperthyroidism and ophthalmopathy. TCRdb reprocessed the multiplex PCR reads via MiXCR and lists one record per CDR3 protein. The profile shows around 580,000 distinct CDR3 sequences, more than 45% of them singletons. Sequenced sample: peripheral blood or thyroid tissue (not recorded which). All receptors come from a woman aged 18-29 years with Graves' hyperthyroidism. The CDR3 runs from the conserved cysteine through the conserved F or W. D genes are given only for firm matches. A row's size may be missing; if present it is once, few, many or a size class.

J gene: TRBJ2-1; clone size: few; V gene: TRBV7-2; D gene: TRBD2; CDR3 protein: CASSLAQSGTDEQFF; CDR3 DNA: TGTGCCAGCAGCTTAGCCCAGAGCGGGACCGATGAGCAGTTCTTC
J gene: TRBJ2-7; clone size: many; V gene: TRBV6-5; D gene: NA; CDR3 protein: CASREANSYEQYF; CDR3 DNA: TGTGCCAGCAGAGAGGCAAATAGCTACGAGCAGTACTTC
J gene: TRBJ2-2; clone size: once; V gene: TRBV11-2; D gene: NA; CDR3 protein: CASSSRPLRPNTGELFF; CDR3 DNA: TGTGCCAGCAGCTCCCGCCCTCTGCGTCCGAACACCGGGGAGCTGTTTTTT
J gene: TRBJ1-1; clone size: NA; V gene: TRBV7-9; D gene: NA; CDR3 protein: CASSLEAGSSTEAFF; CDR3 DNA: TGTGCCAGCAGCTTAGAGGCTGGGAGTAGCACTGAAGCTTTCTTT
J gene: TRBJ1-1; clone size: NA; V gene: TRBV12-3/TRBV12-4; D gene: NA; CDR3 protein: CASSLGGWGTEAFF; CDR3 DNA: TGTGCCAGCAGTTTAGGGGGCTGGGGGACTGAAGCTTTCTTT
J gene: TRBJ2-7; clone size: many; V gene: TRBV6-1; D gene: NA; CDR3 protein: CASSEVGGNHF; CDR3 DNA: TGTGCCAGCAGTGAAGTGGGCGGGAACCACTTC
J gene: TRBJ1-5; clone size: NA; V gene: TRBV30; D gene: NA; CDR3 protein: CAWSPSGSSPQHF; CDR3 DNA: TGTGCCTGGAGCCCCTCGGGCTCCTCGCCCCAGCATTTT
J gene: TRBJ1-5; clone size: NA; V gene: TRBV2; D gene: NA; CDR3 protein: CTSSELVRDQPQHF; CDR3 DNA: TGTACCAGCAGTGAACTCGTCAGGGATCAGCCCCAGCATTTT
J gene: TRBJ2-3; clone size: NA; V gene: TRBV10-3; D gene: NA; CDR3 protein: CASSYSPGVSDTQYF; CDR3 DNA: TGTGCCAGCAGTTACTCGCCGGGAGTATCAGATACGCAGTATTTT
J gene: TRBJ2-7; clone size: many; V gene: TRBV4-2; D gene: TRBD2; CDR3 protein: CASSQETSGSFEQYF; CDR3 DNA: TGTGCCAGCAGCCAGGAAACTAGCGGGAGCTTCGAGCAGTACTTC
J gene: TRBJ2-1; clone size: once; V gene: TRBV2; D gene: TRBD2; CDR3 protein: CAILDGGGPDEQFF; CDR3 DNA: TGTGCCATCCTCGATGGGGGAGGGCCCGATGAGCAGTTCTTC
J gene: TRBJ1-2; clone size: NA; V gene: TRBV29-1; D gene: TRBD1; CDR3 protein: CSARQGGRYHGYTF; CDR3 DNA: TGCAGCGCTAGACAGGGGGGGCGCTATCATGGCTACACCTTC
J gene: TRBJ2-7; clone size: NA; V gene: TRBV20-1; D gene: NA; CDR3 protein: CSLEAAFYEQYF; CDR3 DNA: TGCAGCTTAGAAGCTGCGTTCTACGAGCAGTACTTC
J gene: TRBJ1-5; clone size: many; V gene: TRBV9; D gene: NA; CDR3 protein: CASSVGSNNLPQHF; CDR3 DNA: TGTGCCAGCAGCGTTGGGAGCAATAATCTGCCCCAGCATTTT
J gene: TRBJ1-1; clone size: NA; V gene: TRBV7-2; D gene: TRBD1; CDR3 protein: CASKQTGEDYDTEAFF; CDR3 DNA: TGTGCCAGCAAACAAACAGGGGAGGACTATGACACTGAAGCTTTCTTT
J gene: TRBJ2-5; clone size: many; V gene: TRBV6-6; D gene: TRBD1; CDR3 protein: CASSSGTGEETQYF; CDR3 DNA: TGTGCCAGCAGTTCCGGGACAGGGGAAGAGACCCAGTACTTC
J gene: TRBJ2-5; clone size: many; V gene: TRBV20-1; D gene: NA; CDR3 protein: CSATFGTQYF; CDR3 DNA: TGCAGTGCTACGTTTGGGACCCAGTACTTC
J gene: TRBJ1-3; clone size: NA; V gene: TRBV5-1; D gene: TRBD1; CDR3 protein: CASSQDGQGRNTIYF; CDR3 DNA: TGCGCCAGCAGCCAAGATGGACAGGGACGAAACACCATATATTTT
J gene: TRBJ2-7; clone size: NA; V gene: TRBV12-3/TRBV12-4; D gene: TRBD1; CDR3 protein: CASRIRTGGYEQYF; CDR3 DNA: TGTGCCAGCAGGATTAGGACAGGGGGCTACGAGCAGTACTTC
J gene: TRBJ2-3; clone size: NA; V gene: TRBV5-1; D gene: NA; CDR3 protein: CASSPQDLSTDTQYF; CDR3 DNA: TGCGCCAGCAGCCCCCAGGACCTATCCACAGATACGCAGTATTTT
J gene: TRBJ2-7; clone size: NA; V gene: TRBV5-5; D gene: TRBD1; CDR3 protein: CASGWTGMGEQYF; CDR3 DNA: TGCGCCAGCGGATGGACAGGGATGGGGGAGCAGTACTTC
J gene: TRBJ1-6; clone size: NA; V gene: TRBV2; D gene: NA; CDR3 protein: CASSPLAGVPLHF; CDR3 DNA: TGTGCCAGCAGTCCTCTAGCGGGAGTCCCCCTCCACTTT
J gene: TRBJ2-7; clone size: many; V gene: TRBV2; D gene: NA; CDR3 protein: CASSRTTNSYEQYF; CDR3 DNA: TGTGCCAGCAGTAGGACTACCAACTCCTACGAGCAGTACTTC
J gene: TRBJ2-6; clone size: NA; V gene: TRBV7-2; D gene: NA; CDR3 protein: CASSPGRANVLTF; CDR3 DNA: TGTGCCAGCAGCCCAGGCAGGGCCAACGTCCTGACTTTC
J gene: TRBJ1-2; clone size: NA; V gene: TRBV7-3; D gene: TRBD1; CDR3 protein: CASSLTRGQGKYGYTF; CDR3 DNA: TGTGCCAGCAGCTTAACCCGAGGACAGGGGAAGTACGGCTACACCTTC
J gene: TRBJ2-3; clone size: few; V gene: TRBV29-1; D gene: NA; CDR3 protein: CSVVGSLHTQYF; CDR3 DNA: TGCAGCGTTGTAGGATCCCTCCATACGCAGTATTTT
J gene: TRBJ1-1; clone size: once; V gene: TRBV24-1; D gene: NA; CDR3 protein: CATSDFGGSTGELGTEAFF; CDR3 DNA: TGTGCCACCAGTGATTTCGGGGGCAGCACCGGGGAGCTGGGGACTGAAGCTTTCTTT
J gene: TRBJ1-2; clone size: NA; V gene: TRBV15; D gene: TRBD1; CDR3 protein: CATSREQGMANYGYTF; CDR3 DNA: TGTGCCACCAGCAGAGAACAGGGGATGGCTAACTATGGCTACACCTTC
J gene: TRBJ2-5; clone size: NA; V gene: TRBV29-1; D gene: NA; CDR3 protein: CSVEGSALGEIQYF; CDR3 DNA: TGCAGCGTTGAAGGGAGCGCGCTCGGAGAGATCCAGTACTTC
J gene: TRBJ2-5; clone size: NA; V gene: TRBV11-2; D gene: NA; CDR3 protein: CASSVTGRRVTQYF; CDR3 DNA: TGTGCCAGCAGCGTAACAGGGAGAAGGGTGACCCAGTACTTC
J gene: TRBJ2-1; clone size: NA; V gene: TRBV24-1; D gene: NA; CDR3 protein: CATSDPSDKYQYNEQFF; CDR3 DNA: TGTGCCACCAGTGACCCTTCCGACAAATATCAGTACAATGAGCAGTTCTTC
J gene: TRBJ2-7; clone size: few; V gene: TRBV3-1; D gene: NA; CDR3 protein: CASSQDWDGAYEQYF; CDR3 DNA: TGTGCCAGCAGCCAAGATTGGGACGGGGCCTACGAGCAGTACTTC
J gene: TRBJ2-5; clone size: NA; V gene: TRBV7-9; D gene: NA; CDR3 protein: CASSFEGGAGQPQYF; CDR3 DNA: TGTGCCAGCAGCTTCGAAGGGGGCGCGGGACAGCCCCAGTACTTC